A selection of T cell receptor beta chains follows, all from one sample in a study of T cell clones after liver transplantation. TCRdb keeps only in-frame clones here, not all; method: immunoSEQ multiplex PCR. The table includes about 33,000 clones, about 93% detected once. The material was CD8+ T cells from blood, obtained 12 months after liver transplant. Receptors were obtained from a human patient who received a liver transplant. Some T cells may trace back to the graft donor. CDR3s include the opening cysteine and the closing phenylalanine or tryptophan. Each record gives: D gene, J gene, V gene, clone size, CDR3 DNA, CDR3 protein. The D gene is left open where the match is weak. Rows give clone size only sometimes, using once, few, many, or a class for an expanded clone.

D: .
J: TRBJ1-3
V: TRBV4-1
size: .
DNA: TGCGCCAGCAGCCAAGGTCGGGGGATCTCCACCATATATTTT
CDR3: CASSQGRGISTIYF

D: .
J: TRBJ2-5
V: TRBV7-9
size: once
DNA: TGTGCCAGCAGCTTCTCAGAACAAGAGACCCAGTACTTC
CDR3: CASSFSEQETQYF

D: .
J: TRBJ2-7
V: TRBV10-3
size: once
DNA: TGTGCCATCAGTGAGCCGGGACTCGCCGAGCAGTACTTC
CDR3: CAISEPGLAEQYF

D: TRBD1
J: TRBJ2-1
V: TRBV27
size: .
DNA: TGTGCCAGCAGTCTCCTGACAGGGTCCTACAATGAGCAGTTCTTC
CDR3: CASSLLTGSYNEQFF

D: .
J: TRBJ2-3
V: TRBV5-4
size: .
DNA: TGTGCCAGCAGCCCGAGGGGTGTTGATACGCAGTATTTT
CDR3: CASSPRGVDTQYF

D: .
J: TRBJ2-1
V: TRBV11-2
size: .
DNA: TGTGCCAGCAGCATACTTCTAGGAAATGAGCAGTTCTTC
CDR3: CASSILLGNEQFF

D: .
J: TRBJ2-1
V: TRBV15
size: .
DNA: TGTGCCACCAGTCTTGGAAATGAGCAGTTCTTC
CDR3: CATSLGNEQFF

D: .
J: TRBJ2-1
V: TRBV5-4
size: .
DNA: TGTGCCAGCAGCTATTGGGAGGTAGCTGTCGATGAGCAGTTCTTC
CDR3: CASSYWEVAVDEQFF

D: .
J: TRBJ2-7
V: TRBV7-2
size: .
DNA: TGTGCCAGCAGCTTAGGGGCTTACCGGGACGGTAAAGCCTACGAGCAGTACTTC
CDR3: CASSLGAYRDGKAYEQYF

D: .
J: TRBJ1-1
V: TRBV5-4
size: .
DNA: TGTGCCAGCAGCAGGACCAGGGGGAACACTGAAGCTTTCTTT
CDR3: CASSRTRGNTEAFF

D: .
J: TRBJ2-7
V: TRBV2
size: .
DNA: TGTGCCAGCATTGGTACCATTCCCTACGAGCAGTACTTC
CDR3: CASIGTIPYEQYF

D: .
J: TRBJ1-1
V: TRBV30
size: few
DNA: TGTGCCTGGAGTGTATTCAGGGGAGAAGCTTTCTTT
CDR3: CAWSVFRGEAFF

D: .
J: TRBJ2-7
V: TRBV28
size: .
DNA: TGTGCCAGCAGTTTTCCGGCGAGTGGTAGGGCGCACGAGCAGTACTTC
CDR3: CASSFPASGRAHEQYF

D: .
J: TRBJ2-5
V: TRBV4-1
size: .
DNA: TGCGCCAGCAGCCAAGTGGGACTAGAGACCCAGTACTTC
CDR3: CASSQVGLETQYF

D: TRBD1
J: TRBJ2-1
V: TRBV30
size: .
DNA: TGTGCCTGGGCCGGGACAGGGAGCTCCTACAATGAGCAGTTCTTC
CDR3: CAWAGTGSSYNEQFF

D: .
J: TRBJ2-1
V: TRBV5-1
size: once
DNA: TGCGCCAGCAGCTTGGAATACAATGAGCAGTTCTTC
CDR3: CASSLEYNEQFF

D: .
J: TRBJ2-2
V: TRBV27
size: .
DNA: TGTGCCAGCAGTTTGAGGCAGGGGGGGGCCGCCGGGGAGCTGTTTTTT
CDR3: CASSLRQGGAAGELFF

D: .
J: TRBJ2-5
V: TRBV14
size: .
DNA: TGTGCCAGCAGCAAACGGACCCAGTACTTC
CDR3: CASSKRTQYF

D: TRBD2
J: TRBJ2-2
V: TRBV4-1
size: .
DNA: TGCGCCAGCATGGCTAGCGGGAGGCGTTCCGGGGAGCTGTTTTTT
CDR3: CASMASGRRSGELFF

D: TRBD2
J: TRBJ2-3
V: TRBV5-1
size: .
DNA: TGCGCCAGCAGCCCCGAGCTAGCGGGAGGGTCAGATACGCAGTATTTT
CDR3: CASSPELAGGSDTQYF

D: TRBD2
J: TRBJ2-1
V: TRBV19
size: .
DNA: TGTGCCAGTAGTATCCTAGCGGCCCTCTCCTACAATGAGCAGTTCTTC
CDR3: CASSILAALSYNEQFF

D: TRBD2
J: TRBJ2-1
V: TRBV9
size: .
DNA: TGTGCCAGCAGCGCCGAGGGAGCTGGTGCGGGGGATGAGCAGTTCTTC
CDR3: CASSAEGAGAGDEQFF

D: TRBD2
J: TRBJ2-1
V: TRBV5-1
size: .
DNA: TGCGCCAGCAGCACCGGGACTAGCGGGAAGGATGAGCAGTTCTTC
CDR3: CASSTGTSGKDEQFF

D: TRBD2
J: TRBJ2-1
V: TRBV28
size: .
DNA: TGTGCCAGCAGTCCCCTGGCGGGAGGGCCCTATGAGCAGTTCTTC
CDR3: CASSPLAGGPYEQFF

D: TRBD2
J: TRBJ2-7
V: TRBV19
size: .
DNA: TGTGCCAGTAGTGAAGGACTAGCGGACTCCTACGAGCAGTACTTC
CDR3: CASSEGLADSYEQYF

D: TRBD1
J: TRBJ2-7
V: TRBV9
size: once
DNA: TGTGCCAGCAGCCCCGGGACAGGGTCCTACGAGCAGTACTTC
CDR3: CASSPGTGSYEQYF